This TCR beta chain was identified in a study of shared clonotypes between healthy human individuals. Only CD45RO-negative cells positively selected for CCR7 counted as naive CD8 cells, so terminally differentiated effector memory CD45RA+ cells were excluded. The genomic DNA of each subset was split evenly across several immunoSEQ plates. Authors' methods: Without quality scores, immunoSEQ junctional reads could not be filtered like full-length reads. Sequenced by immunoSEQ multiplex PCR; TCRdb stores in-frame clones only, minus some. V and J calls and clone size are as listed in that table; D and trimming were resolved from the DNA. The table has some 2 million clones, over 85% seen once. V gave up 3 bases and J gave up 5 bases, with 13 bases separating them. The CDR3 extends over 15 amino acids. The germline gives CDR1 LNHDA, CDR2 SQIVND (reference sequence). Findings and caveats of the study: How much donors shared clonotypes was expected to be affected by sequencing depth.

Note on this clone: The antigen is unknown.

The clonotype comes from a man between 18 and 35 years old in good health. V and J are TRBV19 and TRBJ2-2; D unclear. The sequenced sample was naive CD8+ T cells sorted from blood. CDR3: CASSISTVGTGELFF. DNA of the CDR3: TGTGCCAGTAGTATCAGCACCGTGGGGACCGGGGAGCTGTTTTTT. Full variable domain (remainder filled in from reference TRBV19 and TRBJ2-2): DGGITQSPKYLFRKEGQNVTLSCEQNLNHDAMYWYRQDPGQGLRLIYYSQIVNDFQKGDIAEGYSVSREKKESFPLTVTSAQKNPTAFYLCASSISTVGTGELFFGEGSRLTVL.